This T cell receptor (beta chain) was retrieved from a study of CD8 T cells in ankylosing spondylitis. TCRdb redid the calling of the 5' RACE reads with MiXCR, one entry per CDR3 protein. The sample holds around 180,000 distinct CDR3 sequences; 10% to 15% are singletons and the top ten take approximately 11%. This CDR3 is 14 amino acids long. Trimming removed 4 bases from V and 3 bases from J, with 12 bases in between. The V gene's germline CDR1 is SNHLY and CDR2 FYNNEI. This clonotype was picked up many times. The antigen remains unidentified. Study-wide results and caveats: The authors reported significant enrichment of disease-linked clones in matched ankylosing spondylitis synovial fluid. Clones that were linked to disease were CD8+ and were relatively rare in peripheral blood. Characteristic of ankylosing spondylitis blood, it appeared, was a TCR beta motif comprising roughly 8 highly homologous variants.

Sequenced: blood, either unsorted or a sorted T cell fraction (not recorded which). The source is a female donor with ankylosing spondylitis or in good health (not recorded which). This chain connects TRBV2 to TRBJ2-5, with D hard to call. The CDR3 DNA reads as TGTGCCAGCAGTGGCGCCGAGCGCGAAGAGACCCAGTACTTC. This sequence encodes CASSGAEREETQYF.